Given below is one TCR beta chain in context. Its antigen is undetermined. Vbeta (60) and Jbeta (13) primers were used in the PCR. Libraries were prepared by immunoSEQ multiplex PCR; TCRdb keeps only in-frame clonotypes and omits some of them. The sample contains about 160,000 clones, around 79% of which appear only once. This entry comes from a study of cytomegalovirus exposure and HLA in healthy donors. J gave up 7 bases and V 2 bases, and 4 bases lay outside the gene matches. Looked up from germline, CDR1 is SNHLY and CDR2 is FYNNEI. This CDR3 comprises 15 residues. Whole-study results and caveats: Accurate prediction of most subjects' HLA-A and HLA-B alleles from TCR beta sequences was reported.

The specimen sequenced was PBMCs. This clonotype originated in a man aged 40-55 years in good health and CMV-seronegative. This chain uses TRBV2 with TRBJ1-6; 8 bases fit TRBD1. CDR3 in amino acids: CASSEQRQGNSPLHF. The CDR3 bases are TGTGCCAGCAGTGAACAAAGACAGGGGAATTCACCCCTCCACTTT. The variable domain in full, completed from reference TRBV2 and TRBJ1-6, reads EPEVTQTPSHQVTQMGQEVILRCVPISNHLYFYWYRQILGQKVEFLVSFYNNEISEKSEIFDDQFSVERPDGSNFTLKIRSTKLEDSAMYFCASSEQRQGNSPLHFGNGTRLTVT.